These 2 T cell receptor beta chains originate from one sample sequenced in a study of CD8 T cells in ankylosing spondylitis. TCRdb re-derived calls from the 5' RACE reads in MiXCR, one entry per CDR3 protein. The table has about 260,000 distinct CDR3 sequences, 20% seen once. Sample: blood, either unsorted or a sorted T cell fraction (not recorded which). These receptor sequences come from a male donor with ankylosing spondylitis or in good health (not recorded which).

This clonotype was seen only a few times. This chain joins TRBV5-1 and TRBJ2-1; D perhaps matches TRBD1 (7 bases). The V gene lost 4 bases and the J gene lost 4 bases, with 21 bases spanning the gap. The CDR3 is made up of 17 amino acids. Looked up from germline, CDR1 is SGHRS and CDR2 is YFSETQ. The CDR3 is CASSAGGTAGVYNEQFF. CDR3 coding DNA: TGCGCCAGCAGCGCGGGCGGGACAGCAGGTGTTTACAATGAGCAGTTCTTC.

This sequence joins TRBV5-1 and TRBJ2-7; 11 bases agree with TRBD2. Germline trimming cut 4 bases from V and 4 bases from J; bases unmatched to any gene: 10. Germline V lookup: CDR1 SGHRS, CDR2 YFSETQ. The CDR3 length is 16 residues. DNA for the CDR3: TGCGCCAGCAGCCCAGGTAGCGGGAGGGCCCTTTACGAGCAGTACGTC. Its protein product is CASSPGSGRALYEQYV.